Shown below are 23 T cell receptor beta chains from a single sample sequenced in a study of post-analysis software for immune sequencing data. Carried by the TCR beta cDNA libraries were unique molecular identifiers. TCRdb re-analysed the PCR reads in MiXCR, keeping a single row per CDR3 protein. The data show over 300,000 distinct CDR3 sequences, around 37% seen once. Study-level points and caveats: There were roughly five TRBV segments more frequent in patients than controls, and TRBV5-6, TRBV5-1 and TRBV20-1 were among them.

Antigen specificity for these receptors is unknown. The sample comprised blood. Source of these receptors: a girl between 10 and 17 years old with multiple sclerosis.

The chain carries TRBV6-6 and TRBJ1-3; D remains unclear. Germline CDR1 is MNHNY and CDR2 is SVGAGI (reference sequence). The length of the CDR3 is 11 residues. Between the trimmed V and J ends, which lost 8 bases and 9 bases, there was a span of 11 bases. The CDR3 region is CASERDGTIYF. Here the CDR3 DNA reads TGTGCCAGCGAAAGGGATGGCACCATATATTTT.

This clonotype was recorded a few times. The V and J genes are TRBV12-3 or TRBV12-4 and TRBJ1-2, with a tentative D call TRBD1 (6 bases). Between the trimmed V and J ends, which lost 6 bases and 5 bases, there was a span of 13 bases. The CDR3 has 13 residues. The CDR3 coding sequence is TGTGCCAGCAGCTCGGACAGTCCTTATGGCTACACCTTC. Protein sequence: CASSSDSPYGYTF.

J is TRBJ2-7 and V is TRBV28, with D maybe TRBD2 (7 bases). Germline V gene sequence: CDR1 MDHEN, CDR2 SYDVKM. The CDR3 extends over 15 amino acids. V lost 7 bases and J 3 bases, leaving 19 bases between the germline ends. CDR3 coding DNA: TGTGCCAGCATAGGGTCGGGGGGCTCATACTACGAGCAGTACTTC. It codes for CASIGSGGSYYEQYF.

This clonotype was found a few times. V usage is TRBV6-6 and J usage is TRBJ2-7; D gene unclear. The CDR3 runs 14 residues. Germline loops: CDR1 MNHNY, CDR2 SVGAGI (reference sequence). Deletions cut 0 bases from V and 2 bases from J, with 8 bases between. The CDR3 here is CASSYSEATYEQYF. In DNA, the CDR3 is TGTGCCAGCAGTTACTCTGAGGCCACCTACGAGCAGTACTTC.

This clonotype appeared a few times. The chain recombines TRBV28 with TRBJ1-6, with a weak D call TRBD1 (6 bases). Germline-derived CDR1 and CDR2 are MDHEN and SYDVKM. CDR3 size: 14 residues. Between the trimmed V and J ends, which lost 6 bases and 11 bases, there was a span of 17 bases. Here the CDR3 reads CASSLRQVLAPLHF. Here the CDR3 DNA reads TGTGCCAGCAGCCTTCGACAGGTTTTGGCACCCCTCCACTTT.

The V and J genes are TRBV15 and TRBJ2-7, with D perhaps given as TRBD1 or TRBD2 (5 bases each). The CDR3 contains 15 residues. V was cut by 0 bases and J by 5 bases, with 14 bases left in between. The germline gives CDR1 LNHNV, CDR2 YYDKDF (reference sequence). The CDR3 DNA is TGTGCCACCAGCAGAGATCGAGGGGATTGGAACGAGCAGTACTTC. Encoded protein: CATSRDRGDWNEQYF. The full variable domain, rest sourced from reference TRBV15 and TRBJ2-7, is DAMVIQNPRYQVTQFGKPVTLSCSQTLNHNVMYWYQQKSSQAPKLLFHYYDKDFNNEADTPDNFQSRRPNTSFCFLDIRSPGLGDTAMYLCATSRDRGDWNEQYFGPGTRLTVT.

This chain links TRBV6-5 with TRBJ2-7; D is undetermined. The CDR3 sequence is 12 residues long. Between the trimmed V and J ends, which lost 8 bases and 2 bases, there was a span of 10 bases. Per the germline V gene, CDR1 is MNHEY and CDR2 is SVGAGI. The CDR3 DNA reads TGTGCCAGCGGTGCAGGCCCCTACGAGCAGTACTTC. Translating gives CASGAGPYEQYF.

This clonotype showed up just a few times. This chain joins TRBV27 and TRBJ2-5, with D perhaps TRBD1 or TRBD2 (5 bases each). The DNA end is a closer match to TRBJ2-7, so the J assignment may be wrong. Germline CDR1 and CDR2: MNHEY and SMNVEV (reference sequence). The CDR3 loop spans 13 amino acids. CDR3 region: CASSFWQGDEQYF. The DNA for the CDR3 is TGTGCCAGCAGTTTTTGGCAGGGAGACGAGCAGTACTTC.

The rearrangement joins TRBV5-1 to TRBJ2-2; the match to TRBD2 covers 8 bases. Germline values: CDR1 SGHRS, CDR2 YFSETQ. The V gene end was trimmed by 8 bases and the J gene end by 4 bases; junction bases not matched to a gene: 10. The CDR3 totals 15 residues. The CDR3 here is CASGTGLERTGELFF. In DNA, the CDR3 is TGCGCCAGTGGGACGGGACTAGAGCGCACCGGGGAGCTGTTTTTT.

The V call is TRBV5-1, the J call TRBJ1-6; no reliable D call. Germline-derived CDR1 and CDR2 are SGHRS and YFSETQ. The CDR3 has 15 residues. Trimming cost V 0 bases and J 11 bases, with 15 bases left between them. The CDR3 coding sequence is TGCGCCAGCAGCTTGGGTCGGACTGATGGGCCACCCCTCCACTTT. Translated: CASSLGRTDGPPLHF.

The chain joins TRBV3-1 to TRBJ2-5; 7 bases map to TRBD1. This CDR3 comprises 16 residues. Unmatched junction bases numbered 17, after V lost 6 bases and J lost 7 bases. Germline CDR1 reads LGHDT; CDR2 reads YNNKEL (reference sequence). This CDR3 reads CASSPSDRPRCGTQYF. CDR3 nucleotide sequence: TGTGCCAGCAGTCCCTCGGACAGGCCCCGTTGCGGGACCCAGTACTTC.

This clonotype was recorded many times. CDR3 DNA sequence: TGTGCCAGCAGCCCCTTACGAAGACAGGGGTCCTACGAGCAGTACTTC. Translated: CASSPLRRQGSYEQYF. The chain couples TRBV11-2 to TRBJ2-7; 8 bases map to TRBD1. This CDR3 is built from 16 residues. J gave up 1 base and V 5 bases, and 10 bases lay outside the gene matches. Germline loops: CDR1 SGHAT, CDR2 FQNNGV.

This clonotype showed up just a few times. The V and J genes are TRBV11-2 and TRBJ2-1, with TRBD1 matching over 8 bases. V shed 2 bases and J 6 bases; nucleotides not matched to a gene: 6. This CDR3 contains 15 residues. Germline assignment: CDR1 SGHAT and CDR2 FQNNGV. The CDR3 region is CASSLRTGFSNEQFF. Here the CDR3 DNA reads TGTGCCAGCAGCTTACGGACAGGGTTTTCCAATGAGCAGTTCTTC.

The rearrangement links TRBV18 to TRBJ2-7, with 10 bases matching TRBD1. Looked up from germline, CDR1 is KGHSH and CDR2 is LQKENI. There are 14 residues in the CDR3. After removal of 5 bases from V and 6 bases from J, the junction contained 7 bases not matched to a gene. CDR3 loop: CASSNRDRGVEQYF. CDR3 coding DNA: TGTGCCAGCTCAAACCGGGACAGGGGTGTCGAGCAGTACTTC.

This clonotype occurred many times. The chain joins TRBV5-5 to TRBJ2-7, with D unresolved. The length of the CDR3 is 15 residues. The ends were cut back, 2 bases at V and 2 bases at J, with 14 bases in the middle. From germline, CDR1 is SGHKS and CDR2 YYEKEE (reference sequence). The CDR3 loop reads CASSFGTVITYEQYF. The CDR3, as DNA: TGTGCCAGCAGCTTCGGCACAGTCATTACCTACGAGCAGTACTTC.

This clonotype has more than one count but fewer than ten. CDR3 DNA: TGCAGCGTTGTGGAGGGCGGCAATCAGCCCCAGCATTTT. Translating gives CSVVEGGNQPQHF. The chain carries TRBV29-1 and TRBJ1-5; D is uncertain. The length of the CDR3 is 13 residues. The germline gives CDR1 SQVTM, CDR2 ANQGSEA. V shed 4 bases and J shed 2 bases, with 9 bases lying between them.

DNA for the CDR3: TGTGCCAGCAGCCAAGAAGTCACGAACACTGAAGCTTTCTTT. Translating gives CASSQEVTNTEAFF. J is TRBJ1-1 and V is TRBV3-1, with D unclear. The germline gives CDR1 LGHDT, CDR2 YNNKEL (reference sequence). The CDR3 extends over 14 amino acids. Between the trimmed V and J ends, which lost 0 bases and 1 base, there was a span of 6 bases.

The rearrangement links TRBV7-9 to TRBJ1-1, with TRBD1 as a possible D gene (5 bases). Trimming cost V 4 bases and J 8 bases, with 8 bases left between them. This CDR3 contains 11 residues. Germline V CDR1 and CDR2: SEHNR, FQNEAQ (reference sequence). CDR3 protein: CASSSTAEAFF. CDR3 sequence (DNA): TGTGCCAGCAGCTCGACAGCAGAAGCTTTCTTT.

The chain links TRBV20-1 to TRBJ2-4; a possible D gene is TRBD2 (6 bases). The germline V gene has CDR1 DFQATT and CDR2 SNEGSKA (reference sequence). The CDR3 runs 15 residues. The V end lost 3 bases, the J end lost 0 bases, and 12 bases lay between the germline ends. The chain's CDR3 is CSASRGAEAKNIQYF. The CDR3 DNA is TGCAGTGCTAGTCGCGGGGCAGAAGCCAAAAACATTCAGTACTTC.

This clonotype was seen a handful of times. J is TRBJ2-1 and V is TRBV12-3 or TRBV12-4, with 8 bases aligning to TRBD1. The CDR3 extends over 15 amino acids. Germline trimming cut 5 bases from V and 2 bases from J; bases unmatched to any gene: 5. This chain's CDR3 is CASSLDRGPYNEQFF. The CDR3 DNA reads TGTGCCAGCAGTCTAGACAGGGGCCCCTACAATGAGCAGTTCTTC.

There are a few counts of this clonotype. This chain connects TRBV11-2 to TRBJ1-4; TRBD1 matches at 7 bases. Germline CDR1 SGHAT, CDR2 FQNNGV. The V gene end was trimmed by 6 bases and the J gene end by 8 bases; junction bases not matched to a gene: 6. The CDR3 loop spans 13 amino acids. The CDR3, as DNA: TGTGCCAGCAGGGCGACAGGGTGGGAAAAACTGTTTTTT. This gives the protein CASRATGWEKLFF.

The chain joins TRBV10-3 to TRBJ2-1, with 7 bases identical to TRBD2. The CDR3 runs 15 residues. J gave up 10 bases and V 0 bases, and 9 bases lay outside the gene matches. Germline CDR1 ENHRY, CDR2 SYGVKD. The CDR3 loop is CAISESIGGGHEQFF. CDR3 sequence (DNA): TGTGCCATCAGTGAGTCGATCGGGGGAGGGCACGAGCAGTTCTTC.

The J gene is TRBJ2-7, the V gene TRBV6-2 or TRBV6-3, with TRBD1 matching 8 bases. The V gene's germline CDR1 is MNHEY and CDR2 SVGEGT. The J segment lost 6 bases and the V segment lost 5 bases, leaving 12 bases of the junction unmatched. The CDR3 has 15 amino acids. The CDR3 loop reads CASSNRDRSFVEQYF. CDR3 coding DNA: TGTGCCAGCAGTAACCGGGACAGGTCTTTTGTCGAGCAGTACTTC.